This TCR beta chain was captured in a study of blood T cell repertoires in COVID-19 (dated by TCRdb to the early 2020s). Turning to the overall study: Collaborator samples came from the United States, Italy and Spain and covered acute and convalescent phases of COVID-19. The material from the prospective study consisted of cDNA or gDNA derived from T cells, B-cell-depleted T cells, or PBMCs. The dataset comprised deeply sampled blood TCRbeta repertoires from subjects exposed to, actively infected with, or recovered from COVID-19. The repertoires were made available in a free public database intended to serve as a resource for research on the immune response to SARS-CoV-2. The samples were drawn from two sources: the first 160 participants of the ongoing ImmuneRACE study, and 1,254 subjects contributed by 6 global collaborators. The sample metadata nearly always contained a de-identified subject ID, COVID-19 status, age in years and sex. Where HLA class I and class II types were available, the types were taken from metadata supplied by the sample provider, not from assay-based typing. Study-level results and caveats: How much clinical and demographic metadata was included differed by source and by participant, and the metadata was provided uncurated.

CDR1 and CDR2 were assigned from the germline V gene as KGHDR and SFDVKD. The CDR3 runs 14 residues from the cysteine to the phenylalanine. Only the CDR3 DNA stays, 42 bases, in frame from base 1. V sheds 1 base and J sheds 6 bases, leaving 8 bases between their ends. The immunoSEQ Assay, a bias-controlled multiplex PCR, was used to amplify TCRbeta CDR3 regions from genomic DNA. On the study's bioinformatics: The number of nucleated cells in each sample was estimated by amplification of reference gene primers within the assay. To quantify the absolute abundance of each unique TCRbeta CDR3 rearrangement, sequence reads were collapsed and filtered. For each sample, productive Simpson clonality was calculated as the square root of Simpson's diversity index across productive rearrangements. TCRdb mirrors the immuneACCESS table, restricted to in-frame sequences. Some clones are absent from its copies; in checked studies, under half trace to an unresolved V gene, and the reason for the others is unknown. Clonal size and the V and J genes are those of that table, whereas D and trimming came from the DNA. For this sample there are 150,000 or so clones; roughly nine tenths appear just once. Of the sample, around an eighth falls within the top ten clones.

In Seattle, one collaborating source enrolled patients while the infection was active and tracked those patients longitudinally over the course of disease. Whole blood was collected in K2EDTA tubes by collaborating institutions according to the institutions' own protocols. For TCRbeta analysis, collaborators shipped samples as frozen whole blood, isolated PBMCs, or DNA extracted from either of those sample types. This clone was detected once. No antigen is known for it. Base qualities were left out, and no much larger clone turns up one base away. The receptor was isolated from a man aged 18 to 29 with COVID-19, enrolled during active disease. Sequencing input: peripheral blood. The sequence joins TRBV24-1 to TRBJ2-2, with the D gene call left open. The CDR3 protein is CATSDFLSPGELFF. The bases read TGTGCCACCAGTGATTTCCTTTCTCCCGGGGAGCTGTTTTTT.